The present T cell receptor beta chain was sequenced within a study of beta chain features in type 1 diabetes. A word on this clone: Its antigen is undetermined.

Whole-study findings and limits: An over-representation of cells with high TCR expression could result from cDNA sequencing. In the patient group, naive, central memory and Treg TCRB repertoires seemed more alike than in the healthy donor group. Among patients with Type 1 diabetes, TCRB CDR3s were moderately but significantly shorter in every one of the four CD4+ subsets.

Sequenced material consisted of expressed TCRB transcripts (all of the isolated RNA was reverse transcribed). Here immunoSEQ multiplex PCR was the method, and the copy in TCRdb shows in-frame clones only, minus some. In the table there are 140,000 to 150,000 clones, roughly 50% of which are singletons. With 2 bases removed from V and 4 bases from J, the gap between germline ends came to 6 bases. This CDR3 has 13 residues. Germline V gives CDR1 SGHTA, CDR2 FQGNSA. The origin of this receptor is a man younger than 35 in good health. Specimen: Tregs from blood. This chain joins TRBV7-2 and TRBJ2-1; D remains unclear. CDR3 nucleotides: TGTGCCAGCAGCTTAATGGCTTACAATGAGCAGTTCTTC. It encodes CASSLMAYNEQFF.